The 14 T cell receptor beta chains presented below share a single source sample, sequenced in a study of beta chain features in type 1 diabetes. The whole isolated RNA underwent reverse transcription, so sequencing captured expressed TCRB transcripts. Clones were read by immunoSEQ multiplex PCR, and TCRdb kept only the in-frame ones, dropping some. Here the sample spans about 240,000 clones, roughly 30% being singletons. Sample: central memory CD4+ T cells from blood. The receptor set was obtained from a man in his thirties or forties in good health.

The chain recombines TRBV6-1 with TRBJ1-2, with D unclear. Germline V lookup: CDR1 MNHNS, CDR2 SASEGT. The CDR3 length is 15 residues. Trimming took 6 bases from V and 8 from J, leaving 22 bases between them. CDR3 sequence (DNA): TGTGCCAGCAGCGAGGGAGGGAGGAAGGCCTGGGGCTACACCTTC. Its protein is CASSEGGRKAWGYTF.

In this sample, this clone turned up a few times. The chain employs TRBV6-5 and TRBJ2-7; D is possibly TRBD1 or TRBD2 (5 bases each). This CDR3 spans 13 amino acids. The V gene lost 6 bases and the J gene lost 4 bases, with 13 bases spanning the gap. The germline CDR1 and CDR2 sequences are MNHEY and SVGAGI. CDR3 residues: CASRTGTDYEQYF. CDR3 bases: TGTGCCAGCAGGACCGGGACGGATTACGAGCAGTACTTC.

The rearrangement joins TRBV7-2 to TRBJ2-7, with TRBD2 identical over 8 bases. CDR1 is SGHTA and CDR2 is FQGNSA in the germline V gene. CDR3 length equals 15 residues. Trimming cost V 1 base and J 3 bases; bases outside gene matches: 5. Here the CDR3 reads CASSLGTSWDYEQYF. Written as DNA, the CDR3 is TGTGCCAGCAGCTTAGGGACTAGCTGGGACTACGAGCAGTACTTC.

A few counts support this clone. This chain links TRBV10-2 with TRBJ2-2; 8 nucleotides align to TRBD1. J lost 2 bases, V lost 11 bases, and 10 bases had no gene match. Germline CDR1 is WSHSY and CDR2 is SAAADI. The CDR3 is 15 residues long. CDR3: CASQVGTGNTGELFF. CDR3 nucleotides: TGCGCCTCCCAAGTTGGGACAGGCAACACCGGGGAGCTGTTTTTT.

This clone was found a few times. The chain carries TRBV5-6 and TRBJ2-1; D unresolved. In germline, CDR1 is SGHDT, CDR2 YYEEEE. The CDR3 spans 13 residues. Trimming took 0 bases from V and 4 from J, leaving 5 bases between them. The CDR3 DNA sequence: TGTGCCAGCAGCTTGGTGGATTACAATGAGCAGTTCTTC. Encoded protein: CASSLVDYNEQFF.

This clone has a count of ten or more. The chain joins TRBV18 to TRBJ2-3, with D unresolved. Looked up from germline, CDR1 is KGHSH and CDR2 is LQKENI. Trimming shortened V by 3 bases and J by 0 bases, and 7 bases separated the two germline ends. This CDR3 region has 14 residues. In nucleotides, the CDR3 is TGTGCCAGCTCACCTCATCCTAGCACAGATACGCAGTATTTT. Protein: CASSPHPSTDTQYF.

The chain is built from TRBV30 and TRBJ2-3, with 8 bases lining up with TRBD2. Germline V CDR1 and CDR2: GTSNPN, SVGIG (reference sequence). Germline trimming cut 0 bases from V and 4 bases from J; bases unmatched to any gene: 9. The CDR3 runs 16 residues. The CDR3 spells CAWSVGSGGGSDTQYF. Written as DNA, the CDR3 is TGTGCCTGGAGTGTTGGAAGCGGGGGAGGGTCAGATACGCAGTATTTT.

The chain links TRBV7-2 to TRBJ2-5, with 9 bases identical to TRBD2. This CDR3 comprises 16 residues. Trimming at V came to 5 bases and at J to 6 bases, leaving 13 bases not matched to a gene. The germline gives CDR1 SGHTA, CDR2 FQGNSA. This chain's CDR3 is CASSPLPSGTGKTQYF. CDR3 in DNA: TGTGCCAGCAGCCCCCTCCCTAGCGGGACGGGGAAGACCCAGTACTTC.

This clone was detected a few times. The CDR3: CAWSDYGEQYF. DNA of the CDR3: TGTGCCTGGAGTGATTACGGCGAGCAGTACTTC. This chain links TRBV30 with TRBJ2-7; no clear D. Looked up from germline, CDR1 is GTSNPN and CDR2 is SVGIG (reference sequence). Trimming pared 1 base from V and 6 bases from J, leaving 7 bases between. CDR3 length: 11 residues.

With respect to this clone: Other nucleotide sequences in the sample specify the same CDR3. J is TRBJ1-2 and V is TRBV30; a possible D gene is TRBD1 (5 bases). The CDR3 contains 13 residues. CDR1 is GTSNPN, CDR2 SVGIG, per germline (reference sequence). Trimming removed 3 bases at V and 0 bases at J, with 8 bases between. CDR3 nucleotide sequence: TGTGCCTGGAGCGTAGGGGCTAACTATGGCTACACCTTC. It encodes CAWSVGANYGYTF.

The DNA for the CDR3 is TGTGCCAGCAGCGTGACTAGCGGGACAAACAATGAGCAGTTCTTC. Translation gives CASSVTSGTNNEQFF. The rearrangement links TRBV5-4 to TRBJ2-1, with TRBD2 matching over 11 bases. Germline V gives CDR1 SGHNT, CDR2 YYREEE (reference sequence). V lost 4 bases to trimming and J lost 5 bases; unmatched junction nucleotides: 5. This CDR3 has 15 amino acids. The complete variable domain, with remaining parts taken from reference TRBV5-4 and TRBJ2-1, reads ETGVTQSPTHLIKTRGQQVTLRCSSQSGHNTVSWYQQALGQGPQFIFQYYREEENGRGNFPPRFSGLQFPNYSSELNVNALELDDSALYLCASSVTSGTNNEQFFGPGTRLTVL.

This chain links TRBV10-3 with TRBJ2-7; TRBD1 aligns across 8 bases. The CDR3 covers 14 residues. Germline CDR1 and CDR2: ENHRY and SYGVKD. Trimming cost V 3 bases and J 4 bases; bases outside gene matches: 5. CDR3 DNA: TGTGCCATCAGTGACGGACAGGGTTCGTACGAGCAGTACTTC. Translation gives CAISDGQGSYEQYF.

The rearrangement links TRBV7-9 to TRBJ2-6, with 7 bases fitting TRBD1. Germline V gene lookup returns CDR1 SEHNR and CDR2 FQNEAQ (reference sequence). This CDR3 has 13 amino acids. J gave up 4 bases and V 8 bases, and 2 bases lay outside the gene matches. CDR3 protein: CASQGVGANVLTF. The CDR3, as DNA: TGTGCCAGCCAGGGGGTCGGGGCCAACGTCCTGACTTTC. The variable domain in full, completed from reference TRBV7-9 and TRBJ2-6, reads DTGVSQNPRHKITKRGQNVTFRCDPISEHNRLYWYRQTLGQGPEFLTYFQNEAQLEKSRLLSDRFSAERPKGSFSTLEIQRTEQGDSAMYLCASQGVGANVLTFGAGSRLTVL.

This chain uses TRBV7-9 with TRBJ1-5; D gene unclear. Germline loops: CDR1 SEHNR, CDR2 FQNEAQ (reference sequence). The CDR3 extends over 12 amino acids. V was trimmed by 2 bases and J by 16 bases, leaving 15 bases between them. The CDR3 DNA follows: TGTGCCAGCAGCTTAAATGACGGGAGGGAACATTTT. Translating it yields CASSLNDGREHF.